Sequencing of this T cell receptor (beta chain) was carried out in a study of early T cells in non-severe SARS-CoV-2 infection. Study-level information: Unsorted whole-blood RNA was sequenced in bulk, leaving chains unpaired. General observations from the study: CD4 and private specificities were missed by VDJdb matching, which favored anti-spike CD8 responses.

Turning to this clonotype: Its cognate antigen is unknown.

Unique molecular identifiers were affixed to single, distinct cDNA molecules. TCRdb re-derived calls from the 5' RACE reads in MiXCR, one entry per CDR3 protein. The sample lists 85,000 to 100,000 distinct CDR3 sequences, 9.5% to 12% seen once, with roughly 4.5% in the top ten. The germline V gene has CDR1 LGHNA and CDR2 YSLEER. V shed 4 bases, J shed 7 bases, and the junction held 7 bases outside the gene matches. The CDR3 contains 15 residues. The rearrangement links TRBV4-3 to TRBJ2-2; TRBD2 agrees at 9 bases. The input for sequencing was whole blood, taken at baseline. This sequence was found in an adult who was a healthcare worker with PCR-confirmed SARS-CoV-2 infection or an uninfected control (not recorded which). This CDR3 reads CASSPRAGGSGELFF. DNA of the CDR3: TGCGCCAGCAGCCCCAGGGCGGGAGGGAGCGGGGAGCTGTTTTTT.